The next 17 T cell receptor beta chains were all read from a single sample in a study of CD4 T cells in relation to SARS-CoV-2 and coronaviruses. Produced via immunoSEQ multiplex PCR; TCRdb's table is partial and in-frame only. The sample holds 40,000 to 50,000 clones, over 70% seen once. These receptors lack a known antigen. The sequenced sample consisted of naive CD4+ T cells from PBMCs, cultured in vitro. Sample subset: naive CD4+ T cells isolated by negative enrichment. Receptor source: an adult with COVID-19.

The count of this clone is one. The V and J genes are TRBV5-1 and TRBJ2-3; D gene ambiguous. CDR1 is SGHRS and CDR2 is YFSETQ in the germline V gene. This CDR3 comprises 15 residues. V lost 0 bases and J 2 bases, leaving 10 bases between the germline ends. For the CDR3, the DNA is TGCGCCAGCAGCTTGGTAGGCTACCCCACAGATACGCAGTATTTT. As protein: CASSLVGYPTDTQYF.

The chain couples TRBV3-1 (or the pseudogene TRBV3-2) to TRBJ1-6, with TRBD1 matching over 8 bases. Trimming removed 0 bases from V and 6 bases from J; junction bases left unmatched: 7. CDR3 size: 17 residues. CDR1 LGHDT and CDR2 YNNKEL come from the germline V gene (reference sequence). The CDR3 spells CASSQDRGQGRNSPLHF. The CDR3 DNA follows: TGTGCCAGCAGCCAAGATCGAGGACAGGGTCGTAATTCACCCCTCCACTTT.

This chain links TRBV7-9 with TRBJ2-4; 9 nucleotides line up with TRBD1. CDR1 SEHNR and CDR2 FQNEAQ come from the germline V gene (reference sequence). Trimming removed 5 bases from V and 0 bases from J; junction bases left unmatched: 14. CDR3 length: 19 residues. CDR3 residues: CASSMITTGGGLAKNIQYF. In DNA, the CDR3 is TGTGCCAGCAGCATGATCACGACAGGGGGGGGACTAGCCAAAAACATTCAGTACTTC. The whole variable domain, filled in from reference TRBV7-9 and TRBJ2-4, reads DTGVSQNPRHKITKRGQNVTFRCDPISEHNRLYWYRQTLGQGPEFLTYFQNEAQLEKSRLLSDRFSAERPKGSFSTLEIQRTEQGDSAMYLCASSMITTGGGLAKNIQYFGAGTRLSVL.

Here the CDR3 reads CASIGGSLSDTQYF. CDR3 DNA sequence: TGTGCCAGCATCGGCGGGAGTCTGTCAGATACGCAGTATTTT. The rearrangement links TRBV28 to TRBJ2-3; 7 bases line up with TRBD2. V lost 7 bases and J lost 4; bases outside the gene matches: 8. CDR3 length: 14 amino acids. Germline V gene data show CDR1 as MDHEN and CDR2 as SYDVKM.

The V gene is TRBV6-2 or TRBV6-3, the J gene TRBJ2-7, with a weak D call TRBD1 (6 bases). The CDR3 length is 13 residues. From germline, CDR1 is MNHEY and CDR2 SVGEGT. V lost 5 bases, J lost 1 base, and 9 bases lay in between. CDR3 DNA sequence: TGTGCCAGCAGTGTCGGACAGTCCTACGAGCAGTACTTC. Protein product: CASSVGQSYEQYF.

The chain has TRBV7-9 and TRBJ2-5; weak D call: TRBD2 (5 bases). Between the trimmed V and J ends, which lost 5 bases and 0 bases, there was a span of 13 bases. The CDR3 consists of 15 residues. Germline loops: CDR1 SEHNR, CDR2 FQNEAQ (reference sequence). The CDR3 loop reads CASSPRRADQETQYF. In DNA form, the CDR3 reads TGTGCCAGCAGCCCCAGGCGGGCAGACCAAGAGACCCAGTACTTC.

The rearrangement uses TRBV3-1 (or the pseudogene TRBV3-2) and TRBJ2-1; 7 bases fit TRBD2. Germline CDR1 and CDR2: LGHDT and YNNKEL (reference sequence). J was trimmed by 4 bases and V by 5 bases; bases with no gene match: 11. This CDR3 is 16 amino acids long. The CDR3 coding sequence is TGTGCCAGCAGCTCCCGGACTAGAGGTCTGTACAATGAGCAGTTCTTC. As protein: CASSSRTRGLYNEQFF.

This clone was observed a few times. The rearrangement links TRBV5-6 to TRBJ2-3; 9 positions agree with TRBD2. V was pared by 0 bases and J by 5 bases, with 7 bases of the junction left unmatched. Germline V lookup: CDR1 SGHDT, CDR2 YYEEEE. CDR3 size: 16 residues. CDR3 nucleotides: TGTGCCAGCAGCTTGGTCCTTAGCGGGAGAGGAGATACGCAGTATTTT. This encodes CASSLVLSGRGDTQYF. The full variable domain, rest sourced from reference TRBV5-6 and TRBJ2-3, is DAGVTQSPTHLIKTRGQQVTLRCSPKSGHDTVSWYQQALGQGPQFIFQYYEEEERQRGNFPDRFSGHQFPNYSSELNVNALLLGDSALYLCASSLVLSGRGDTQYFGPGTRLTVL.

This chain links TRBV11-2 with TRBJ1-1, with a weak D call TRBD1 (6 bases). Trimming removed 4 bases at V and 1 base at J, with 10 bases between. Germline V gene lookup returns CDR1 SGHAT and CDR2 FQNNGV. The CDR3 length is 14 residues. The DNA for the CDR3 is TGTGCCAGCAGCTGGACAGACAAGAACACTGAAGCTTTCTTT. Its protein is CASSWTDKNTEAFF. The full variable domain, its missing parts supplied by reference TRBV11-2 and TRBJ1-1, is EAGVAQSPRYKIIEKRQSVAFWCNPISGHATLYWYQQILGQGPKLLIQFQNNGVVDDSQLPKDRFSAERLKGVDSTLKIQPAKLEDSAVYLCASSWTDKNTEAFFGQGTRLTVV.

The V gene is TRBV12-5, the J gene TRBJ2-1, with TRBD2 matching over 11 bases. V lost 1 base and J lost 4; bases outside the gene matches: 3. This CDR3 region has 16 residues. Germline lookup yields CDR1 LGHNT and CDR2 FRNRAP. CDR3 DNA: TGTGCTAGTGGTTTGGCCGGGACTAGCGGTTACAATGAGCAGTTCTTC. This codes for CASGLAGTSGYNEQFF.

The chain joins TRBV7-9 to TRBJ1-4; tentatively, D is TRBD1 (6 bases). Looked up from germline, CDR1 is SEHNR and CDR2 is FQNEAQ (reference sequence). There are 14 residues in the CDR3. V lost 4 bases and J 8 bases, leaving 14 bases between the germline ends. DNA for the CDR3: TGTGCCAGCAGCTATACAGGGAAGGGAGAAAAACTGTTTTTT. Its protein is CASSYTGKGEKLFF.

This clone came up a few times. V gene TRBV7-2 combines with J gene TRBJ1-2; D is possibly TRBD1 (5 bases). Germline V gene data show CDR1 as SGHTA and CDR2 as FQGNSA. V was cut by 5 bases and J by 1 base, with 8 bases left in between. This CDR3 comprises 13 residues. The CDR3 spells CASSPTVNYGYTF. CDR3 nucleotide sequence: TGTGCCAGCAGCCCGACAGTTAACTATGGCTACACCTTC.

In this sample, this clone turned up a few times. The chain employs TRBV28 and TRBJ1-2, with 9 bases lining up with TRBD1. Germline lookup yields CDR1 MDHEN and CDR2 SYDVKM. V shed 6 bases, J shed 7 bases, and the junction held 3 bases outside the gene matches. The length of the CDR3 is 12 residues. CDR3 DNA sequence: TGTGCCAGCAGGGAACAGGGGGCTGGCTACACCTTC. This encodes CASREQGAGYTF.

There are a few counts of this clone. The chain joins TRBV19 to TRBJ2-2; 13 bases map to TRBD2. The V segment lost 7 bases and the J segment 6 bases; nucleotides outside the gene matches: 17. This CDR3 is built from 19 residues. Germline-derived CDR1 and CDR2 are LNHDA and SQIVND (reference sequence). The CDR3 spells CASTITGTSGIWISGELFF. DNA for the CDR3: TGTGCCAGTACCATAACCGGGACTAGCGGGATTTGGATCTCCGGGGAGCTGTTTTTT.

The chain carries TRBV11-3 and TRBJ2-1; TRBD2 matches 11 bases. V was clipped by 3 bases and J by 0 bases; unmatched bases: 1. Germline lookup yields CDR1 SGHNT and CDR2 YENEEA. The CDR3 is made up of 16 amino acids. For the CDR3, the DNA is TGTGCCAGCAGCTTTACTAGCGGGAGCTCCTACAATGAGCAGTTCTTC. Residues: CASSFTSGSSYNEQFF.

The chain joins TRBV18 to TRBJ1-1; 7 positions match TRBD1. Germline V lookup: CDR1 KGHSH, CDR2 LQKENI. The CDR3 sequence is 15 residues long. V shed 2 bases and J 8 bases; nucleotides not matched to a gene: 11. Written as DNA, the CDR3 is TGTGCCAGCTCACCAACTCTAGACGGACAGGACGAAGCTTTCTTT. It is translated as CASSPTLDGQDEAFF.

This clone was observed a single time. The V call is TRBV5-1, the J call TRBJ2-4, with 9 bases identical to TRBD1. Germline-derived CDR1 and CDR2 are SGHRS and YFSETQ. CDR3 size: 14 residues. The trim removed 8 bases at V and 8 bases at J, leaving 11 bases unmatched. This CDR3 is CASSLPGQGYIQYF. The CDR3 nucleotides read TGCGCCAGTTCCCTCCCGGGACAGGGATACATTCAGTACTTC.